This T cell receptor (beta chain) stems from a study of OX40 agonist ivuxolimab in advanced cancers. If patients had autoimmune disease history or systemic immunosuppression, they were excluded. A single count supports this clone. Its antigen is unidentified. V shed 5 bases and J shed 2 bases, with 6 bases lying between them. This CDR3 is built from 12 residues. In germline, CDR1 is MNHEY, CDR2 SMNVEV (reference sequence). Study-level points and caveats: Part of the nonresponder group also had normalized T-cell clonal expansion that was low.

Libraries were prepared by immunoSEQ multiplex PCR; TCRdb keeps only in-frame clonotypes and omits some of them. The repertoire holds approximately 47,000 clones, with 70% to 90% as singletons. Sequenced material: CD4+ or CD8+ T cells sorted from blood, taken in a trial of the OX40 agonist ivuxolimab. This TCR was sampled from an adult with an advanced solid tumor such as melanoma, head and neck, liver or kidney cancer. The V and J genes are TRBV27 and TRBJ2-5; D unresolved. Written as DNA, the CDR3 is TGTGCCAGCAGTGCAGATCAAGAGACCCAGTACTTC. The encoded protein is CASSADQETQYF.